Listed below are T cell receptor beta chains from one sample, sequenced in a study of blood T cells in healthy people across ages. TCRdb fed the 5' RACE reads into MiXCR, producing one record per CDR3 protein. The table shows more than 800,000 distinct CDR3 sequences, with under 30% occurring only once. Source material: blood. These receptors all come from a woman of 80 years or more in good health. Both conserved end residues are part of each CDR3. D genes are given only for firm matches. A row's size may be missing; if present it is once, few, many or a size class.

>.|TRBJ1-2|TRBD1|TRBV7-2
CASSPPAGGYGYTF
TGTGCCAGCAGCCCGCCCGCAGGGGGATATGGCTACACCTTC
>.|TRBJ2-7|.|TRBV7-3
CASSLIASDEQYF
TGTGCCAGCAGCTTAATAGCCTCGGACGAGCAGTACTTC
>many|TRBJ2-6|.|TRBV7-2
CASRPQSSGANVLTF
TGTGCCAGCAGGCCACAGAGTTCTGGGGCCAACGTCCTGACTTTC
>.|TRBJ2-5|.|TRBV12-3/TRBV12-4
CASNLVQQETQYF
TGTGCCAGCAACCTGGTCCAGCAAGAGACCCAGTACTTC
>few|TRBJ1-5|.|TRBV27
CASSASPQHF
TGTGCCAGCAGCGCCTCGCCCCAGCATTTT
>few|TRBJ1-6|.|TRBV6-2/TRBV6-3
CAAREGPSPLHF
TGTGCCGCCCGAGAGGGTCCTTCACCCCTCCACTTT
>.|TRBJ2-5|.|TRBV18
CASSPIVGETQYF
TGTGCCAGCTCACCAATAGTTGGAGAGACCCAGTACTTC
>.|TRBJ1-2|.|TRBV21-1
CASSKEGTGGSGQPTNQHGYTF
TGTGCCAGCAGCAAAGAGGGGACAGGGGGCTCCGGGCAGCCAACGAACCAACATGGCTACACCTTC
>.|TRBJ2-3|.|TRBV24-1
CATSPGGAPDTQYF
TGTGCCACCAGTCCTGGAGGGGCCCCAGATACGCAGTATTTT
>.|TRBJ2-1|.|TRBV12-3/TRBV12-4
CASSFVGIHNEQFF
TGTGCCAGCAGTTTCGTAGGAATACACAATGAGCAGTTCTTC
>.|TRBJ2-5|TRBD1|TRBV11-2
CASSLGRGQGRGQYF
TGTGCCAGCAGCTTAGGGCGAGGACAGGGCCGGGGGCAGTACTTC
>few|TRBJ1-6|.|TRBV7-9
CASSLGGAYNSPLHF
TGTGCCAGCAGCTTAGGAGGGGCGTATAATTCACCCCTCCACTTT
>few|TRBJ1-5|TRBD1|TRBV20-1
CSARWGQGHQPQHF
TGCAGTGCTAGATGGGGACAGGGGCATCAGCCCCAGCATTTT
>many|TRBJ2-5|TRBD1|TRBV13
CASRNRQGTETQYF
TGTGCCAGCAGAAACAGACAGGGGACAGAGACCCAGTACTTC